A single sample is the source of the 5 T cell receptor beta chains below, sequenced in a study of blood T cell repertoires in COVID-19. Clones were read by immunoSEQ multiplex PCR, and TCRdb kept only the in-frame ones, dropping some. The sample holds about 340,000 clones, around 87% seen once. Sequenced sample: peripheral blood. Receptor source: a woman in her 50s with COVID-19, enrolled during active disease.

This clone turned up a few times. The V and J genes are TRBV7-9 and TRBJ1-4, with D possibly being TRBD1 (6 bases). CDR1 and CDR2 (germline): SEHNR, FQNEAQ (reference sequence). The CDR3 consists of 16 residues. The V gene lost 5 bases and the J gene lost 4 bases, with 17 bases spanning the gap. The CDR3 DNA reads as TGTGCCAGCAGCCAAAAGAGGGACACCTATAATGAAAAACTGTTTTTT. This codes for CASSQKRDTYNEKLFF.

The rearrangement uses TRBV3-1 (or the pseudogene TRBV3-2) and TRBJ2-3; 12 bases are shared with TRBD2. Germline CDR1 LGHDT, CDR2 YNNKEL (reference sequence). The length of the CDR3 is 18 residues. Losses at the gene ends were 4 bases for V and 4 bases for J; bases not matched to a gene: 12. The CDR3 here is CASSRRRGLAGTPDTQYF. CDR3 coding DNA: TGTGCCAGCAGCCGCCGGAGAGGACTAGCGGGAACCCCAGATACGCAGTATTTT.

This chain uses TRBV29-1 with TRBJ1-2; D perhaps matches TRBD1 (5 bases). Germline CDR1 and CDR2: SQVTM and ANQGSEA. CDR3 length: 13 residues. V was shortened by 6 bases and J by 7 bases, with 18 bases between the two germline ends. This CDR3 is CSVPSPGVGGYTF. CDR3 in DNA: TGCAGCGTCCCCTCCCCGGGGGTAGGTGGCTACACCTTC. Supplemented by reference TRBV29-1 and TRBJ1-2, the full variable domain reads SAVISQKPSRDICQRGTSLTIQCQVDSQVTMMFWYRQQPGQSLTLIATANQGSEATYESGFVIDKFPISRPNLTFSTLTVSNMSPEDSSIYLCSVPSPGVGGYTFGSGTRLTVV.

The chain joins TRBV29-1 to TRBJ2-3; the D is unclear. The CDR3 is 13 residues long. Germline V gene data show CDR1 as SQVTM and CDR2 as ANQGSEA. The V end lost 4 bases, the J end lost 0 bases, and 8 bases lay between the germline ends. The CDR3 DNA reads as TGCAGCGTTGTGATCGGGAGCACAGATACGCAGTATTTT. It translates to CSVVIGSTDTQYF.

The chain has TRBV5-4 and TRBJ1-2; D is ambiguous. Germline V CDR1 and CDR2: SGHNT, YYREEE (reference sequence). The V end was cut by 0 bases, the J end by 8 bases, with 14 bases between. The CDR3 contains 14 residues. The CDR3 is CASSLVGLNSGYTF. CDR3 DNA sequence: TGTGCCAGCAGCTTGGTTGGACTTAATTCCGGCTACACCTTC.